Listed below are T cell receptor beta chains from one sample, sequenced in a study of a mutant IDH1 vaccine in newly diagnosed glioma. Sequencing used immunoSEQ multiplex PCR; TCRdb keeps in-frame clones, though not all of them. The sample lists 90,000 to 95,000 clones; 80% to 90% were seen once. The sample was PBMCs, taken from a glioma patient treated with radiotherapy, temozolomide or both. These receptors were obtained from a woman aged 45-59 years with glioma. CDR3s include the opening cysteine and the closing phenylalanine or tryptophan. The order of the fields is V gene, J gene, D gene, CDR3 protein. A D gene is named only where the DNA matches it firmly.

>TRBV9|TRBJ2-3|NA
CASSVEGSYSSTDTQYF
>TRBV6-5|TRBJ2-6|NA
CASLRSQSGANVLTF
>TRBV7-2|TRBJ2-7|TRBD2
CASSLLPAGAYEQYF
>TRBV5-1|TRBJ1-4|TRBD1
CASRPATGPNEKLFF
>TRBV9|TRBJ1-2|NA
CASSVDGRVGGYTF
>TRBV19|TRBJ2-2|NA
CASSMHTGELFF
>TRBV5-6|TRBJ2-2|NA
CASSLLRGRPNTGELFF
>TRBV14|TRBJ1-2|NA
CASSQVVSADPSHYTF
>TRBV19|TRBJ1-5|NA
CASSTGGGSNQPQHF
>TRBV18|TRBJ1-5|NA
CASSPPGGYQPQHF
>TRBV29-1|TRBJ1-2|NA
CSVEDQAGPNYGYTF
>TRBV28|TRBJ1-5|NA
CASSFGARVEPQHF
>TRBV7-2|TRBJ2-7|NA
CASSLGSVAEQYF
>TRBV15|TRBJ2-6|TRBD1
CATSEGQFLSGANVLTF
>TRBV6-5|TRBJ1-1|NA
CASSYPGRGTEAFF
>TRBV6-4|TRBJ1-6|NA
CASSDVNGNSPLHF
>TRBV27|TRBJ1-3|NA
CASSRGQGGGDSGNTIYF
>TRBV2|TRBJ1-1|NA
CASSEPARNTEAFF
>TRBV4-2|TRBJ2-1|TRBD2
CASSLLAGGNEQFF
>TRBV7-2|TRBJ1-2|TRBD1
CASSYSPGQGFHGYTF
>TRBV7-2|TRBJ1-3|NA
CASSVDRSGNTIYF
>TRBV10-1|TRBJ2-7|NA
CASSESGPDKGSYEQYF
>TRBV7-9|TRBJ1-4|NA
CASSPGLPNEKLFF
>TRBV7-6|TRBJ1-4|NA
CASSSNPYREKLFF
>TRBV9|TRBJ2-7|TRBD2
CASSHPRGEASGGRSSYEQYF
>TRBV6-5|TRBJ2-5|NA
CASSSGGLKTQYF
>TRBV5-4|TRBJ2-7|TRBD1
CAKEGQPQYEQYF
>TRBV2|TRBJ2-1|NA
CASSGLAPGYSLFF
>TRBV28|TRBJ2-6|NA
CASRRVTGANVLTF
>TRBV29-1|TRBJ2-3|TRBD2
CSVGYASIAGTDTQYF
>TRBV29-1|TRBJ2-7|NA
CSVDSGYEQYF
>TRBV14|TRBJ1-2|TRBD1
CASSPDRGHGYTF
>TRBV7-2|TRBJ2-1|NA
CASSPPSWGEQFF
>TRBV2|TRBJ2-7|NA
CASSRSSYEQYF
>TRBV9|TRBJ1-4|NA
CASSVGGGRTNEKLFF
>TRBV14|TRBJ1-3|NA
CASSQGHGNTIYF
>TRBV2|TRBJ1-4|NA
CASRSPFLEEKLFF
>TRBV5-6|TRBJ1-1|TRBD1
CASSRQGSNAEAFF
>TRBV4-2|TRBJ2-7|NA
CASSQEAGLASYEQYF
>TRBV14|TRBJ1-1|NA
CASSQVPANTEAFF